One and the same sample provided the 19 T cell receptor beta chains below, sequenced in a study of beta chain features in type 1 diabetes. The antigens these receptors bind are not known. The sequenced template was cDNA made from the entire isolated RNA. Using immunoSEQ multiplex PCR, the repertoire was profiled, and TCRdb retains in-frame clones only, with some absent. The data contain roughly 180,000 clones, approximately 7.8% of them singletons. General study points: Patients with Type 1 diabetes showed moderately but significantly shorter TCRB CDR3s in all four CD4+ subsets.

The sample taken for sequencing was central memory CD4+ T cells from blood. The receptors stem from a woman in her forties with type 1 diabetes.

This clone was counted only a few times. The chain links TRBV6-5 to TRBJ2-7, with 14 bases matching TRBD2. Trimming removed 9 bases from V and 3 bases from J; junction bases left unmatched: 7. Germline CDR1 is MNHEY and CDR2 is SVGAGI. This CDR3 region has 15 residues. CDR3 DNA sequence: TGTGCCAGTTTGGGACTAGCGGGAGCTGGCTACGAGCAGTACTTC. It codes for CASLGLAGAGYEQYF.

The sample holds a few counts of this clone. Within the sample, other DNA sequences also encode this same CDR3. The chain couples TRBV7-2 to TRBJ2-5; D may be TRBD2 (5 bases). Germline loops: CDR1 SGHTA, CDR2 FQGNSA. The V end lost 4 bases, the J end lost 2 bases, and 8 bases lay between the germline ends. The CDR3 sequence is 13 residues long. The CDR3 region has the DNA TGTGCCAGCAGCTCGGGGATTCAAGAGACCCAGTACTTC. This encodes CASSSGIQETQYF.

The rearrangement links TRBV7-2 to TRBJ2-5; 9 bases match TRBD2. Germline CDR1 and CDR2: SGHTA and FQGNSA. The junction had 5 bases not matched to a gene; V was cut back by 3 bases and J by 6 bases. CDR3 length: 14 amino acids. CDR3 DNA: TGTGCCAGCAGCTTTGGTGGGACTAGCAAGACCCAGTACTTC. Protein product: CASSFGGTSKTQYF. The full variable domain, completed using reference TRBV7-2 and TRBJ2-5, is GAGVSQSPSNKVTEKGKDVELRCDPISGHTALYWYRQSLGQGLEFLIYFQGNSAPDKSGLPSDRFSAERTGGSVSTLTIQRTQQEDSAVYLCASSFGGTSKTQYFGPGTRLLVL.

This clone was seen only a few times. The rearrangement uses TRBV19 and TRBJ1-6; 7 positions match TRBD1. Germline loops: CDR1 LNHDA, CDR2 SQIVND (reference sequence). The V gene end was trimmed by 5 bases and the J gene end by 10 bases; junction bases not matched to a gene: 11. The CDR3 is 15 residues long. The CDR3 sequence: CASSATGSGRSPLHF. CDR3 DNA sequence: TGTGCCAGTAGTGCGACAGGGTCAGGACGATCACCCCTCCACTTT. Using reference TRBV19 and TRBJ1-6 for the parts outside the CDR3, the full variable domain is DGGITQSPKYLFRKEGQNVTLSCEQNLNHDAMYWYRQDPGQGLRLIYYSQIVNDFQKGDIAEGYSVSREKKESFPLTVTSAQKNPTAFYLCASSATGSGRSPLHFGNGTRLTVT.

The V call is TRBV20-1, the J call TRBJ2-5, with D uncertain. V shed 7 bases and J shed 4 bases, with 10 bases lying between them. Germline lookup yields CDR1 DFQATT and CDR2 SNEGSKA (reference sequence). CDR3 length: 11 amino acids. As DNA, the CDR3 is TGCAGTGTGGAGATTCGAGAGACCCAGTACTTC. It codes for CSVEIRETQYF.

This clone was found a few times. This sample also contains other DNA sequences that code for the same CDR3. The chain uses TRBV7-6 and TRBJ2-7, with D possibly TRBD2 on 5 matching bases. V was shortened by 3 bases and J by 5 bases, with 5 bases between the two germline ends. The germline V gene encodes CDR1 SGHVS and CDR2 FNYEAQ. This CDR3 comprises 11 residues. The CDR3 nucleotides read TGTGCCAGCAGCTTGGGAGACGAGCAGTACTTC. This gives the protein CASSLGDEQYF.

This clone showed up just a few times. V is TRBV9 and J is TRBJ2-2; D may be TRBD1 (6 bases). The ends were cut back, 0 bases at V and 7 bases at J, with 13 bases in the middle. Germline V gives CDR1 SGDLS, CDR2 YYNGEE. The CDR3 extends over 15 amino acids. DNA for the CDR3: TGTGCCAGCAGCGTAGGAGGACAGTCTTTCGGGGAGCTGTTTTTT. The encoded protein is CASSVGGQSFGELFF.

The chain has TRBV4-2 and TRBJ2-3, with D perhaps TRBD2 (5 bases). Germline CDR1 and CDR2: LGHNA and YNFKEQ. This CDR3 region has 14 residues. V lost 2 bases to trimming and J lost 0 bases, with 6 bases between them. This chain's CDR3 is CASSQRTSTDTQYF. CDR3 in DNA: TGTGCCAGCAGCCAAAGGACTAGCACAGATACGCAGTATTTT.

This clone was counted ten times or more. The CDR3, as DNA: TGTGCCAGCAGCTTAGAACAGGGCAATGAGCAGTTCTTC. This sequence encodes CASSLEQGNEQFF. The chain couples TRBV7-3 to TRBJ2-1, with a tentative D call TRBD1 (6 bases). The germline CDR1 and CDR2 sequences are SGHTA and FQGTGA. V dropped 2 bases and J dropped 6 bases, with 8 bases sitting between them. The CDR3 runs 13 residues.

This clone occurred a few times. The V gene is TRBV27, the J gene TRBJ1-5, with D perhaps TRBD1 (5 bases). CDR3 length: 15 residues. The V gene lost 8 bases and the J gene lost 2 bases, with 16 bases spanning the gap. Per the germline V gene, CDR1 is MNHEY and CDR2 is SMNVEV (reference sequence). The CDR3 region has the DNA TGTGCCAGCCGAAGGGAAGGGGCTGGCAATCAGCCCCAGCATTTT. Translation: CASRREGAGNQPQHF.

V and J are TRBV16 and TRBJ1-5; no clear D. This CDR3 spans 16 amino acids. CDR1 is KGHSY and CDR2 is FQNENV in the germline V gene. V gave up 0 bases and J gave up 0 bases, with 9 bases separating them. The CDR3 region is CASSQSGSDSNQPQHF. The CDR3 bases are TGTGCCAGCAGCCAATCAGGCAGCGATAGCAATCAGCCCCAGCATTTT.

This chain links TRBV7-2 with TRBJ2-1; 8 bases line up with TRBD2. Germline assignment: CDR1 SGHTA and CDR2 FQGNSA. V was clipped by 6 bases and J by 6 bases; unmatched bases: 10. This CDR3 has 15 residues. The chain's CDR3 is CASRVPGLVSNEQFF. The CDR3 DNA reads TGTGCCAGCAGGGTCCCGGGACTAGTCTCCAATGAGCAGTTCTTC.

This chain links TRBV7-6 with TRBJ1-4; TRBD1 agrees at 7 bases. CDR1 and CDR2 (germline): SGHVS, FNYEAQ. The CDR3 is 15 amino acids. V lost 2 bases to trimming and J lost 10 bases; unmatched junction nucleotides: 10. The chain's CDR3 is CASSLQTGFSGKLFF. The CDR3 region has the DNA TGTGCCAGCAGCTTACAGACAGGGTTTTCGGGAAAACTGTTTTTT.

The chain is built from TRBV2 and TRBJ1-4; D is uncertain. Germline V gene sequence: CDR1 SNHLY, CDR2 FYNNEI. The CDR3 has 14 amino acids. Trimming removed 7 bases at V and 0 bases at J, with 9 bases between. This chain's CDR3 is CASKEGTTNEKLFF. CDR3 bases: TGTGCCAGCAAAGAGGGAACAACTAATGAAAAACTGTTTTTT.

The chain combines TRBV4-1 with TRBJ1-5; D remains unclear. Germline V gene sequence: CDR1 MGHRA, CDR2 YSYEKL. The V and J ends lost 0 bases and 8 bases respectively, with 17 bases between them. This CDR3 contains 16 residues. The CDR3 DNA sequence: TGCGCCAGCAGCCAAGAGTTTTGGGGTCGGGGAGAGCCCCAGCATTTT. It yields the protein CASSQEFWGRGEPQHF.

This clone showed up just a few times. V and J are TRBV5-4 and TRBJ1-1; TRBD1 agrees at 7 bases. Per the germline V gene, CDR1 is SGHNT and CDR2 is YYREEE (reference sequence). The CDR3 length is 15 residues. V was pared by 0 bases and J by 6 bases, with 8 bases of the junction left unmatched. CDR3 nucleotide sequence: TGTGCCAGCAGCTTGGCAAGTCGCAGGGGGGCTGAAGCTTTCTTT. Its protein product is CASSLASRRGAEAFF.

The CDR3 region has the DNA TGTGCCAGCGGGCACGGCTCCTACAATGAGCAGTTCTTC. As protein: CASGHGSYNEQFF. V and J are TRBV28 and TRBJ2-1; the D is unclear. CDR1 is MDHEN, CDR2 SYDVKM, per germline. The CDR3 totals 13 residues. V was trimmed by 8 bases and J by 0 bases, leaving 8 bases between them.

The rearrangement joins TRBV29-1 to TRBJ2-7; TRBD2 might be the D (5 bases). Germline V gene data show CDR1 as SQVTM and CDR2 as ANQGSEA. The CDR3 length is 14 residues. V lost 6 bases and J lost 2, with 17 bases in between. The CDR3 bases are TGCAGCGTGCGCCCAGGAGGATTCGCCTACGAGCAGTACTTC. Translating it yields CSVRPGGFAYEQYF.

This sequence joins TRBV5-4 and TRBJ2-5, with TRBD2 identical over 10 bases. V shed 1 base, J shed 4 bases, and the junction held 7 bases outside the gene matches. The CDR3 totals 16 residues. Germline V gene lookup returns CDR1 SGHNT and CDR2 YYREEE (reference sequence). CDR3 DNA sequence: TGTGCCAGCAGCTTGCGGAGCGGGGGGGCTAGAGAGACCCAGTACTTC. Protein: CASSLRSGGARETQYF.